Presented here are 4 T cell receptor beta chains from one specimen sequenced in a study of T-cell reconstitution after alpha-beta-depleted transplantation in children. Preparation of the TCRbeta library involved a method that used unique molecular identifiers. TCRdb re-analysed the PCR reads in MiXCR, keeping a single row per CDR3 protein. The sample carries 150,000 to 250,000 distinct CDR3 sequences, 5.5% to 7% recorded once. The sequencing used PBMCs, collected before TCRalphabeta/CD19-depleted stem cell transplant. Source of these receptors: a girl under three years old with combined immunodeficiency, due to receive a stem cell transplant.

At least ten counts were recorded for this clonotype. V and J are TRBV25-1 and TRBJ2-5, with D unclear. V was trimmed by 1 base and J by 3 bases, leaving 18 bases between them. The length of the CDR3 is 17 residues. Germline CDR1 MGHDK, CDR2 SYGVNS. The CDR3 region is CASSESGTVRVEETQYF. CDR3 nucleotide sequence: TGTGCCAGCAGTGAATCGGGTACCGTTCGGGTCGAAGAGACCCAGTACTTC.

This clonotype was detected many times. The rearrangement uses TRBV6-5 and TRBJ1-1; D is ambiguous. The CDR3 is 14 residues long. Trimming shortened V by 6 bases and J by 3 bases, and 14 bases separated the two germline ends. Germline V CDR1 and CDR2: MNHEY, SVGAGI. CDR3 in DNA: TGTGCCAGCAGCCGCGCTCCCGCGTACACTGAAGCTTTCTTT. Protein: CASSRAPAYTEAFF.

This clonotype was seen a few times. This chain connects TRBV7-9 to TRBJ1-1; a possible D gene is TRBD1 (6 bases). This CDR3 contains 15 residues. V was shortened by 3 bases and J by 2 bases, with 13 bases between the two germline ends. The germline V gene has CDR1 SEHNR and CDR2 FQNEAQ (reference sequence). The CDR3 here is CASSFIEGGNTEAFF. The CDR3 nucleotides read TGTGCCAGCAGCTTCATTGAGGGGGGTAACACTGAAGCTTTCTTT.

The rearrangement uses TRBV18 and TRBJ2-1; tentatively, D is TRBD2 (6 bases). Looked up from germline, CDR1 is KGHSH and CDR2 is LQKENI. V lost 4 bases to trimming and J lost 4 bases, with 14 bases between them. There are 15 residues in the CDR3. CDR3 nucleotide sequence: TGTGCCAGCTCACTTGGGAGGCCTCGATACAATGAGCAGTTCTTC. This codes for CASSLGRPRYNEQFF.